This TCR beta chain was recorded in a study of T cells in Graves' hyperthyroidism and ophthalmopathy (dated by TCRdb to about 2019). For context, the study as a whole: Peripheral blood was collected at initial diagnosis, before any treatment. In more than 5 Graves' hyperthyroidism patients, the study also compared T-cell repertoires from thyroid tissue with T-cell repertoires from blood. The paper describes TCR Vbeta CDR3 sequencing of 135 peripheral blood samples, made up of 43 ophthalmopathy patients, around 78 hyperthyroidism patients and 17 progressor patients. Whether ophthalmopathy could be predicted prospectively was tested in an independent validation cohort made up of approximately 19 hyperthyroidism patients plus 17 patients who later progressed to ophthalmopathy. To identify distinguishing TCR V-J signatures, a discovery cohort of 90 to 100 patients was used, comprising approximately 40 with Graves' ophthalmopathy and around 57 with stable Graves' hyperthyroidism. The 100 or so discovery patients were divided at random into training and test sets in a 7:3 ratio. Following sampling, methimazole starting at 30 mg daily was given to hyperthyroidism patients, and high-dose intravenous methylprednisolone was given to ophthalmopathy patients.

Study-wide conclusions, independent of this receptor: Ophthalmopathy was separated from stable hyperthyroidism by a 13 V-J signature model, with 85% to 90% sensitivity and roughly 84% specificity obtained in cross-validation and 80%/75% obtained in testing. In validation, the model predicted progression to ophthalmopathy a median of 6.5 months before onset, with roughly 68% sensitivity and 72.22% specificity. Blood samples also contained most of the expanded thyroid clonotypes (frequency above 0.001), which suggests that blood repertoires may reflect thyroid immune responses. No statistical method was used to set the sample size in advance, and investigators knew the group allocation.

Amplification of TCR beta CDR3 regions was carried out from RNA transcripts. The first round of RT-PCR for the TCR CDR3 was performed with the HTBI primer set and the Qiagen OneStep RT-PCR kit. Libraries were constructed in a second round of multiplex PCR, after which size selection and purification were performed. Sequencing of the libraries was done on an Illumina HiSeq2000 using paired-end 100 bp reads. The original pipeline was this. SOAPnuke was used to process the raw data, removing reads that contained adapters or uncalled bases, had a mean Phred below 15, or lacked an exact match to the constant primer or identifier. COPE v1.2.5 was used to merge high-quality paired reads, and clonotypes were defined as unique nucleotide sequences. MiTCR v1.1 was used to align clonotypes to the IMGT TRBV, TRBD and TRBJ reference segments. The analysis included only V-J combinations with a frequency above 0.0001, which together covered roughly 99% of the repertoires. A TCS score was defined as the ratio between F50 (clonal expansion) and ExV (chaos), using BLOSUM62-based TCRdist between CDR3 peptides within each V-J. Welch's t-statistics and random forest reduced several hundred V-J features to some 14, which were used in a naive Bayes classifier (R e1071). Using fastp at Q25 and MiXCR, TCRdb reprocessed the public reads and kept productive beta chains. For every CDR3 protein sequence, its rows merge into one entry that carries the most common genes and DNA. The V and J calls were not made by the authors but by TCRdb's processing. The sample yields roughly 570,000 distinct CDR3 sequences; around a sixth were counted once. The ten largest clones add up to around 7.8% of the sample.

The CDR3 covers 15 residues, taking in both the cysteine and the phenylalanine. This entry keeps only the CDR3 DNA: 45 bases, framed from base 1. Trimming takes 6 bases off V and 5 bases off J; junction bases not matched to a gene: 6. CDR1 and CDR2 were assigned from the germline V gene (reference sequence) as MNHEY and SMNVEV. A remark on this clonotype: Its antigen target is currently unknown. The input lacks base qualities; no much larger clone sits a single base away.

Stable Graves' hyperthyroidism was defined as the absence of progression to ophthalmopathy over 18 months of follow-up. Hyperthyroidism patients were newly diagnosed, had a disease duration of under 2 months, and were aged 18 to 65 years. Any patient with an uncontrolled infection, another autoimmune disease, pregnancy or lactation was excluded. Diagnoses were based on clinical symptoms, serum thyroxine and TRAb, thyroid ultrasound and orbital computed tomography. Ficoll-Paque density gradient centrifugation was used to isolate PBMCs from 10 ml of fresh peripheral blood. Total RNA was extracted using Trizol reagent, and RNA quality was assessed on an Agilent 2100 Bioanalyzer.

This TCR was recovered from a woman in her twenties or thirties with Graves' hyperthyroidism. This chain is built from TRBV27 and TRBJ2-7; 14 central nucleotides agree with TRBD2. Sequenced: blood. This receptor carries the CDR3 CASSRRLAGGDEQYF. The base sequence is TGTGCCAGCAGCAGAAGACTAGCGGGAGGGGACGAGCAGTACTTC.